The 27 T cell receptor beta chains listed next were all sequenced from one sample in a study of Graves' ophthalmopathy and Graves' hyperthyroidism. Researchers took RNA transcripts and amplified TCR beta CDR3 regions from them. RT-PCR with HTBI primers came first, then second-round multiplex PCR. TCRdb independently ran MiXCR on the multiplex PCR reads; one entry per CDR3 protein. The sample includes 650,000 to 900,000 distinct CDR3 sequences, roughly 40% of them seen just once. The sequenced sample was peripheral blood. Receptor source: an adult man with Graves' ophthalmopathy.

The rearrangement uses TRBV19 and TRBJ1-1; D perhaps matches TRBD1 (5 bases). CDR1 LNHDA and CDR2 SQIVND come from the germline V gene (reference sequence). The CDR3 consists of 15 residues. V dropped 1 base and J dropped 1 base, with 10 bases sitting between them. CDR3 sequence: CASSIGGRWNTEAFF. CDR3 in DNA: TGTGCCAGTAGTATAGGGGGACGTTGGAACACTGAAGCTTTCTTT.

The V gene is TRBV19, the J gene TRBJ2-2, with 13 nucleotides matching TRBD2. Per the germline V gene, CDR1 is LNHDA and CDR2 is SQIVND (reference sequence). J gave up 4 bases and V 3 bases, and 5 bases lay outside the gene matches. CDR3 length: 17 amino acids. In DNA form, the CDR3 reads TGTGCCAGTAGTATCGGGACTAGCGGGACGGGCACCGGGGAGCTGTTTTTT. It encodes CASSIGTSGTGTGELFF.

This clonotype was observed many times. The V and J genes are TRBV6-5 and TRBJ1-4; D is undetermined. The CDR3 sequence is 14 residues long. Per germline, CDR1 MNHEY and CDR2 SVGAGI. Trimming stripped 4 bases from V and 7 bases from J, with 13 bases between. In DNA, the CDR3 is TGTGCCAGCAGTTCCGTCGGGAGGCGTGAAAAACTGTTTTTT. Its protein is CASSSVGRREKLFF.

J is TRBJ1-1 and V is TRBV9, with D hard to call. The CDR3 spans 14 residues. Germline assignment: CDR1 SGDLS and CDR2 YYNGEE. Trimming took off 6 bases at V and 4 bases at J, with 16 bases between the two ends. CDR3 in amino acids: CASNSRRPGTEAFF. The CDR3 DNA sequence: TGTGCCAGCAACTCCAGGCGGCCGGGCACTGAAGCTTTCTTT.

The chain links TRBV20-1 to TRBJ1-2; TRBD1 agrees at 7 bases. The CDR3 consists of 13 residues. Germline V gives CDR1 DFQATT, CDR2 SNEGSKA (reference sequence). The CDR3 reads CRLDPGQSYGYTF. CDR3 nucleotides: TGCAGGCTTGATCCGGGACAGTCTTATGGCTACACCTTC.

As for this clonotype: At one boundary the junction diverges from the germline segment, which might be a read error. V gene TRBV12-3 or TRBV12-4 combines with J gene TRBJ1-1; no firm D call. The CDR3 covers 14 residues. The CDR3 region is CASSLGHSNTKAFF. The CDR3 coding sequence is TGTGCCAGCAGTTTAGGTCACTCGAACACTAAAGCTTTCTTT.

V is TRBV2 and J is TRBJ2-5; 10 bases align to TRBD2. Germline lookup yields CDR1 SNHLY and CDR2 FYNNEI. Trimming cost V 6 bases and J 5 bases; bases outside gene matches: 6. CDR3 length: 14 amino acids. For the CDR3, the DNA is TGTGCCAGCAGGCTAGCGGGGGTAGTGGAGACCCAGTACTTC. Its protein product is CASRLAGVVETQYF.

The gene calls are TRBV15 and TRBJ1-4, with no clear D. The CDR3 runs 13 residues. The germline gives CDR1 LNHNV, CDR2 YYDKDF (reference sequence). V was pared by 2 bases and J by 8 bases, with 9 bases between. The CDR3 reads CATSRFLGEKLFF. The DNA for the CDR3 is TGTGCCACCAGCAGATTTCTCGGGGAAAAACTGTTTTTT.

This clonotype was counted between two and nine times. J is TRBJ1-2 and V is TRBV11-2; D unclear. The V end was cut by 0 bases, the J end by 0 bases, with 8 bases between. This CDR3 spans 15 amino acids. Germline loops: CDR1 SGHAT, CDR2 FQNNGV. In nucleotides, the CDR3 is TGTGCCAGCAGCTTAGATCGGGCCTCTAACTATGGCTACACCTTC. Translation gives CASSLDRASNYGYTF. Full variable domain (missing parts from reference TRBV11-2 and TRBJ1-2): EAGVAQSPRYKIIEKRQSVAFWCNPISGHATLYWYQQILGQGPKLLIQFQNNGVVDDSQLPKDRFSAERLKGVDSTLKIQPAKLEDSAVYLCASSLDRASNYGYTFGSGTRLTVV.

The CDR3 nucleotides read TGTGCCACCAGTGATCCTGGGACAGGGGTCAACGAGCAGTACTTC. Translated: CATSDPGTGVNEQYF. The chain is built from TRBV24-1 and TRBJ2-7; 10 bases are shared with TRBD1. This CDR3 is built from 15 residues. V gave up 3 bases and J gave up 5 bases; unmatched junction bases: 6. Germline values: CDR1 KGHDR, CDR2 SFDVKD.

J is TRBJ2-5 and V is TRBV29-1; 7 nucleotides match TRBD1. The CDR3 spans 11 residues. V gave up 8 bases and J gave up 5 bases; unmatched junction bases: 5. Per germline, CDR1 SQVTM and CDR2 ANQGSEA. In DNA form, the CDR3 reads TGCAGCTTCACAGGGGTCGAGACCCAGTACTTC. Its protein is CSFTGVETQYF.

This clonotype was found a few times. At one end, the junction sequence differs from germline, possibly due to a read error. The rearrangement uses TRBV25-1 and TRBJ1-4, with 10 bases matching TRBD1. CDR1 is MGHDK, CDR2 SYGVNS, per germline. This CDR3 contains 16 residues. CDR3 loop: CASSQAGTGVGEKLFF. DNA for the CDR3: TGTGCCAGCAGCCAAGCGGGGACAGGGGTCGGTGAAAAGCTGTTTTTT.

This clonotype was seen repeatedly, ten times or more. The gene calls are TRBV10-3 and TRBJ2-7; 7 bases fit TRBD2. The V and J ends lost 4 bases and 2 bases, in that order; junction bases with no gene match: 5. The CDR3 totals 14 residues. The germline V gene has CDR1 ENHRY and CDR2 SYGVKD. The CDR3 spells CAISVTGGPYEQYF. The CDR3 nucleotides are TGTGCCATCAGTGTGACGGGAGGTCCCTACGAGCAGTACTTC.

This clonotype was detected ten times or more. This chain links TRBV6-1 with TRBJ1-6, with unresolved D. Trimming removed 5 bases from V and 14 bases from J, with 19 bases in between. Looked up from germline, CDR1 is MNHNS and CDR2 is SASEGT. CDR3 length: 14 residues. CDR3 sequence (DNA): TGTGCCAGCAGTACTCATCCTGCCGGAGCGGCCCTCCACTTT. Translating gives CASSTHPAGAALHF.

V usage is TRBV12-3 or TRBV12-4 and J usage is TRBJ1-4; D might be TRBD1 (6 bases). The CDR3 length is 15 residues. V lost 6 bases to trimming and J lost 8 bases, with 19 bases between them. The CDR3 bases are TGTGCCAGCAGAGCAGTTGGGGGCTCTCGGGAAAAACTGTTTTTT. As protein: CASRAVGGSREKLFF.

This clonotype has ten or more counts. The J gene is TRBJ1-3, the V gene TRBV14; 7 bases are a match to TRBD1. Unmatched junction bases numbered 2, after V lost 1 base and J lost 5 bases. Germline CDR1 SGHDN, CDR2 FVKESK. The CDR3 contains 14 residues. For the CDR3, the DNA is TGTGCCAGCAGCCAAGGACAGGGACGAAACACCATATATTTT. Translated, it gives CASSQGQGRNTIYF.

This clonotype showed up many times. The chain is built from TRBV2 and TRBJ1-1; D is possibly TRBD1 (5 bases). V dropped 0 bases and J dropped 8 bases, with 13 bases sitting between them. The CDR3 spans 14 residues. The V gene's germline CDR1 is SNHLY and CDR2 FYNNEI. The DNA of the CDR3 is TGTGCCAGCAGTGAAGCTAGGGGACGGGGGGAAGCTTTCTTT. Amino acids: CASSEARGRGEAFF.

This clonotype was observed a single time. CDR3 in DNA: TGTGCCAGTAGTATCGGACGGGGCGTCCCAGCTTTCTTT. Protein sequence: CASSIGRGVPAFF. This chain joins TRBV19 and TRBJ1-1; D is possibly TRBD1 (5 bases). Trimming removed 3 bases from V and 10 bases from J, with 15 bases in between. Germline CDR1 LNHDA, CDR2 SQIVND (reference sequence). CDR3 size: 13 residues.

The V and J genes are TRBV5-1 and TRBJ1-2; TRBD1 matches 7 bases. The CDR3 runs to 15 residues. After removal of 3 bases from V and 7 bases from J, the junction contained 12 bases not matched to a gene. Germline V gene lookup returns CDR1 SGHRS and CDR2 YFSETQ. The CDR3 loop is CASSSKQGGGSGYTF. The CDR3 bases are TGCGCCAGCAGCTCGAAGCAGGGGGGAGGGTCTGGCTACACCTTC.

This clonotype has a handful of counts. The J gene is TRBJ1-6, the V gene TRBV5-8, with 7 bases aligning to TRBD1. Germline V gene sequence: CDR1 SGHTS, CDR2 YDEGEE. The CDR3 is 15 residues long. J was trimmed by 7 bases and V by 4 bases; bases with no gene match: 8. As DNA, the CDR3 is TGTGCCAGCAGCCCCGGGACAGCCAAAAATTCACCCCTCCACTTT. Its protein product is CASSPGTAKNSPLHF.

The V and J genes are TRBV11-1 and TRBJ2-2; D tentatively reads TRBD1 or TRBD2 (5 bases each). Germline lookup yields CDR1 SGHAT and CDR2 FQDESV (reference sequence). This CDR3 is 14 amino acids long. V lost 5 bases and J lost 8, with 15 bases in between. CDR3 in amino acids: CASSVRDLLGELFF. The CDR3 DNA sequence: TGTGCCAGCAGCGTCAGGGACCTGTTGGGGGAGCTGTTTTTT.

J is TRBJ1-6 and V is TRBV10-3; D might be TRBD1 (6 bases). Germline V gene lookup returns CDR1 ENHRY and CDR2 SYGVKD. With 1 base removed from V and 7 bases from J, the gap between germline ends came to 8 bases. CDR3 size: 14 residues. The CDR3 nucleotides read TGTGCCATCAGTGAGTGGCAGGGGAATTCACCCCTCCACTTT. Translation: CAISEWQGNSPLHF.

This clonotype appeared a few times. The V and J genes are TRBV14 and TRBJ2-5, with TRBD2 matching over 16 bases. Looked up from germline, CDR1 is SGHDN and CDR2 is FVKESK. This CDR3 has 18 amino acids. J lost 5 bases, V lost 3 bases, and 9 bases had no gene match. The DNA for the CDR3 is TGTGCCAGCAGCCAGGCCGGGACTAGCGGGAGGGCCTGGGAGACCCAGTACTTC. Translated, it gives CASSQAGTSGRAWETQYF.

In its sample, this clonotype was seen many times. The V and J genes are TRBV9 and TRBJ1-6; D perhaps matches TRBD1 (5 bases). The CDR3 runs 13 residues. Germline V gene data show CDR1 as SGDLS and CDR2 as YYNGEE. Trimming left V 2 bases short and J 7 bases short, with 7 bases between. The CDR3 loop reads CASSVGGNSPLHF. In DNA form, the CDR3 reads TGTGCCAGCAGCGTGGGGGGAAATTCACCCCTCCACTTT.

This clonotype has only a few counts. The junction departs from germline at one end; a sequencing error may be responsible. The chain combines TRBV7-3 with TRBJ1-1; D is uncertain. The germline CDR1 and CDR2 sequences are SGHTA and FQGTGA. The CDR3 covers 13 residues. CDR3 amino acids: CASSLSSITEAFF. The CDR3 DNA is TGTGCCAGCAGTTTAAGTTCGATCACTGAAGCTTTCTTT.

V and J are TRBV9 and TRBJ1-5; D perhaps matches TRBD1 (5 bases). V lost 2 bases and J lost 7, with 16 bases in between. The CDR3 consists of 15 residues. The V gene's germline CDR1 is SGDLS and CDR2 YYNGEE. The CDR3 DNA follows: TGTGCCAGCAGCGTTAGCCTAGGGGTGGGGCAGCCCCAGCATTTT. This encodes CASSVSLGVGQPQHF.

This clonotype was counted between two and nine times. The V call is TRBV25-1, the J call TRBJ2-6; 8 bases match TRBD1. Per germline, CDR1 MGHDK and CDR2 SYGVNS. CDR3 length: 18 amino acids. V dropped 6 bases and J dropped 0; count of bases not matched to a gene: 10. In DNA, the CDR3 is TGTGCCAGCAGCGCTCGGACAGGGCAGACCTCTGGGGCCAACGTCCTGACTTTC. Its translation: CASSARTGQTSGANVLTF.